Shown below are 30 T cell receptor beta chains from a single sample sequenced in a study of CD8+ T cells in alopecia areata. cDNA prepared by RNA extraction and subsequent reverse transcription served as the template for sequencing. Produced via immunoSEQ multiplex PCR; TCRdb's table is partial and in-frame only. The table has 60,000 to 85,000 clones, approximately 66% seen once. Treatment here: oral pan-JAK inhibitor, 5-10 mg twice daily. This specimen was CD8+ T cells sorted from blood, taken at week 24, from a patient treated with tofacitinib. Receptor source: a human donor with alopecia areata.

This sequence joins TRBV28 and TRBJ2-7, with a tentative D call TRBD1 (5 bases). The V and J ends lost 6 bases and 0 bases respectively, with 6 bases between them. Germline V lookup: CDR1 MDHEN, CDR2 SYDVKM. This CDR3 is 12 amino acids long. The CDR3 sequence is CASRDTSYEQYF. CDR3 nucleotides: TGTGCCAGCAGGGACACCTCCTACGAGCAGTACTTC.

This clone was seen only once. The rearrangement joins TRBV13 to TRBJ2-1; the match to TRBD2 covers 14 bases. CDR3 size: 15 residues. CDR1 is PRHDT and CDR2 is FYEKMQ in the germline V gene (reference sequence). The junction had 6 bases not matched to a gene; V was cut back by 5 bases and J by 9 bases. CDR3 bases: TGTGCCAGCAGCCCCGGGACTAGCGGGAGCGTTGAGCAGTTCTTC. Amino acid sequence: CASSPGTSGSVEQFF.

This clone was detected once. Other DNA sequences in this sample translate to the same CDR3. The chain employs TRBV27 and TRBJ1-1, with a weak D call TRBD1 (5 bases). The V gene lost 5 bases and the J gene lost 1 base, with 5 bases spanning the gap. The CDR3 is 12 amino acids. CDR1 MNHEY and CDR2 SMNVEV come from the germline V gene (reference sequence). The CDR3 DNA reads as TGTGCCAGCAGTACAGGGAACACTGAAGCTTTCTTT. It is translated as CASSTGNTEAFF.

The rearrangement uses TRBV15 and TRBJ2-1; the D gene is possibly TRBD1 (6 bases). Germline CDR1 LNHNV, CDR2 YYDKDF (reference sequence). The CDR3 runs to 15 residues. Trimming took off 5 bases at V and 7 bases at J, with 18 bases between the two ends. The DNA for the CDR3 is TGTGCCACCAGCCGCAAGGACAGCCCGGGGAATGAGCAGTTCTTC. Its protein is CATSRKDSPGNEQFF.

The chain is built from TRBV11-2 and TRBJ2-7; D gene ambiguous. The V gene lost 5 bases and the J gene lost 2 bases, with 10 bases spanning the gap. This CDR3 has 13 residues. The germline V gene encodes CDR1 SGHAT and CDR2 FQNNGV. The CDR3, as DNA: TGTGCCAGCAGCGCAGGTTCCCCCTACGAGCAGTACTTC. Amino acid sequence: CASSAGSPYEQYF. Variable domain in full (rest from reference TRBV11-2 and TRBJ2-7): EAGVAQSPRYKIIEKRQSVAFWCNPISGHATLYWYQQILGQGPKLLIQFQNNGVVDDSQLPKDRFSAERLKGVDSTLKIQPAKLEDSAVYLCASSAGSPYEQYFGPGTRLTVT.

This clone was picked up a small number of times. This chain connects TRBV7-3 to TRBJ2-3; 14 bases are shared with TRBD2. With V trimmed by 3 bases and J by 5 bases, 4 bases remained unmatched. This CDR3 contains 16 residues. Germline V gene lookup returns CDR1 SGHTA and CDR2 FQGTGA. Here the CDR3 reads CASSLTGLAGEDTQYF. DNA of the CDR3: TGTGCCAGCAGCTTGACGGGACTAGCGGGGGAAGATACGCAGTATTTT.

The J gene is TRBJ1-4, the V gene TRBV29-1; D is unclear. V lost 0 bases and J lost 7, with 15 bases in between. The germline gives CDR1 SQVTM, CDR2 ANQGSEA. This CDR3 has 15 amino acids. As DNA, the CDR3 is TGCAGCGTTGAAGAAAGGAGTGGGTTGCTTGAAAAACTGTTTTTT. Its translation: CSVEERSGLLEKLFF.

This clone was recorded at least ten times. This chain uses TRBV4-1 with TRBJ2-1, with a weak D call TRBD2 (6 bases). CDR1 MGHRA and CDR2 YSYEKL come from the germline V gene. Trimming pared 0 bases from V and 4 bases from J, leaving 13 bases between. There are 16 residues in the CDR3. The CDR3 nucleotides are TGCGCCAGCAGCCAAGAGGCGGGATCCCAGTACAATGAGCAGTTCTTC. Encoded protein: CASSQEAGSQYNEQFF.

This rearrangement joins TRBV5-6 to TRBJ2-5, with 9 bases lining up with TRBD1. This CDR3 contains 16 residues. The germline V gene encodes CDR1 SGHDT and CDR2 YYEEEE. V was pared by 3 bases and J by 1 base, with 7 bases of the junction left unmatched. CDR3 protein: CASSSPGQGVQETQYF. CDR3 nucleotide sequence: TGTGCCAGCAGCTCGCCGGGACAGGGAGTCCAAGAGACCCAGTACTTC. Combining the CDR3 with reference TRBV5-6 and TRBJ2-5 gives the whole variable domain DAGVTQSPTHLIKTRGQQVTLRCSPKSGHDTVSWYQQALGQGPQFIFQYYEEEERQRGNFPDRFSGHQFPNYSSELNVNALLLGDSALYLCASSSPGQGVQETQYFGPGTRLLVL.

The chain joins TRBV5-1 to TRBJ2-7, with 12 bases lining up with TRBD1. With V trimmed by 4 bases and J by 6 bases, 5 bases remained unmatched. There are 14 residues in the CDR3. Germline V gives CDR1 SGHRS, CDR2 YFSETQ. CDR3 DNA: TGCGCCAGCAGCCCCGGGGACAGGGGGCTCGAGCAGTACTTC. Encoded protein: CASSPGDRGLEQYF.

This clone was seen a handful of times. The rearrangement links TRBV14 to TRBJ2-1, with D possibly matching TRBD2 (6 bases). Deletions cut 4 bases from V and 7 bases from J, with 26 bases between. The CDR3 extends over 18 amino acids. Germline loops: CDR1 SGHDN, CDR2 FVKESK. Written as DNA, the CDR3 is TGTGCCAGCAGCCCCCATAATTCGGGTGTGGGAGGCCTGAATGAGCAGTTCTTC. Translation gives CASSPHNSGVGGLNEQFF. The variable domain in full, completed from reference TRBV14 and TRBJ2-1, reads EAGVTQFPSHSVIEKGQTVTLRCDPISGHDNLYWYRRVMGKEIKFLLHFVKESKQDESGMPNNRFLAERTGGTYSTLKVQPAELEDSGVYFCASSPHNSGVGGLNEQFFGPGTRLTVL.

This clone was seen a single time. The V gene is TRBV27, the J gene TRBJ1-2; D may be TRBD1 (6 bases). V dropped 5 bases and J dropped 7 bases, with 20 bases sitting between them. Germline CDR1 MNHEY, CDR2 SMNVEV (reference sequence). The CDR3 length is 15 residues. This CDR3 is CASSNIGQLGSGYTF. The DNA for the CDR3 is TGTGCCAGCAGTAATATTGGACAGCTTGGTAGTGGCTACACCTTC.

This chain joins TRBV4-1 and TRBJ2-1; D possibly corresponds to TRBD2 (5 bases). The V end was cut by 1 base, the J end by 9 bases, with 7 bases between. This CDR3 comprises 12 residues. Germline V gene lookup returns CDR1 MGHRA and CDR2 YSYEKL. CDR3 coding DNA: TGCGCCAGCAGCCAAGGACGGGGTGAGCAGTTCTTC. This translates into CASSQGRGEQFF.

CDR3 amino acids: CAWSATVGAALYGYTF. CDR3 nucleotides: TGTGCCTGGAGTGCAACGGTGGGGGCCGCTCTCTATGGCTACACCTTC. The chain couples TRBV30 to TRBJ1-2, with D tentatively TRBD1 (6 bases). The CDR3 runs 16 residues. Germline CDR1 is GTSNPN and CDR2 is SVGIG (reference sequence). Deletions cut 1 base from V and 4 bases from J, with 19 bases between.

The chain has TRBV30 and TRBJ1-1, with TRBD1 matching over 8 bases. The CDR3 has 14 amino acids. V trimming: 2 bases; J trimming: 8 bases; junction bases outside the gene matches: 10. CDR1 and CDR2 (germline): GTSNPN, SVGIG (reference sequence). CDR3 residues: CAWSRSYGTGEAFF. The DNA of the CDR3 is TGTGCCTGGAGTCGCTCATACGGGACAGGAGAAGCTTTCTTT.

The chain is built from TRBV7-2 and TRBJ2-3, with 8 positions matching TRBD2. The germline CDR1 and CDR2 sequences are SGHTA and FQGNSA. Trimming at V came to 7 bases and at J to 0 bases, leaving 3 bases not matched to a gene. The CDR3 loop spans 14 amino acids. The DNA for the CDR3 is TGTGCCAGCACCGCGGGGGGCAGCACAGATACGCAGTATTTT. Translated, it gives CASTAGGSTDTQYF.

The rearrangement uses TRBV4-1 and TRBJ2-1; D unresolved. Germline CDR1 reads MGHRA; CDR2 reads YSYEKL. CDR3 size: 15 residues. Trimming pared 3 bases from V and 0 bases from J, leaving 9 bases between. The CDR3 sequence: CASSQTVSSYNEQFF. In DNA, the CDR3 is TGCGCCAGCAGCCAGACGGTTAGCTCCTACAATGAGCAGTTCTTC.

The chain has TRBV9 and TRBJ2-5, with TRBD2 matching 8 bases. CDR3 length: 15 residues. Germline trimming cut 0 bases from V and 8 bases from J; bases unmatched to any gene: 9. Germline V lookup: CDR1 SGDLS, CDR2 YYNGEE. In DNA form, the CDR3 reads TGTGCCAGCAGCGTAGACTGGCGGGGGGCGAATACCCAGTACTTC. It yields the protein CASSVDWRGANTQYF.

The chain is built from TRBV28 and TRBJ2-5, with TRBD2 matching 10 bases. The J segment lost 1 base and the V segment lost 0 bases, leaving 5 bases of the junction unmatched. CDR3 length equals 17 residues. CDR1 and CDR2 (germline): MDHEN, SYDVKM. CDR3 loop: CASSLWLAGEPQETQYF. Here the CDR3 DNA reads TGTGCCAGCAGTTTATGGCTAGCGGGAGAACCCCAAGAGACCCAGTACTTC.

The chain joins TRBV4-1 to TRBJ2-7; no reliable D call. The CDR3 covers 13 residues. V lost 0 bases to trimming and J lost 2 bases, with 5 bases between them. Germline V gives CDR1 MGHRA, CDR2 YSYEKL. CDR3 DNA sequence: TGCGCCAGCAGCCAAGATAACGCCTACGAGCAGTACTTC. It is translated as CASSQDNAYEQYF.

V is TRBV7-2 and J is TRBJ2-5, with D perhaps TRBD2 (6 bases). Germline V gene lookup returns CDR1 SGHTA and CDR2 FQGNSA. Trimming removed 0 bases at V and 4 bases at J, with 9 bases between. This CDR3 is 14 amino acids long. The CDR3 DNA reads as TGTGCCAGCAGCTTAGCCCGGGGGACAGAGACCCAGTACTTC. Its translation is CASSLARGTETQYF.

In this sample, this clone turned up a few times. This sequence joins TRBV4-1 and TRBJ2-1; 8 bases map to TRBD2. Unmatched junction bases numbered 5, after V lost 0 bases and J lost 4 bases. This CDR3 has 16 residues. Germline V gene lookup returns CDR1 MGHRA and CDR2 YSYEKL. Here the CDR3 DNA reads TGCGCCAGCAGCCAAGACGGCGGGGGGTCTTACAATGAGCAGTTCTTC. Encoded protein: CASSQDGGGSYNEQFF.

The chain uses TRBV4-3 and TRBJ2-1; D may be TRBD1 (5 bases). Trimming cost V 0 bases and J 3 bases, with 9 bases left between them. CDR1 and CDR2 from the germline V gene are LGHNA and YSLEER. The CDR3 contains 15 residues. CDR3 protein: CASSQDHDSYNEQFF. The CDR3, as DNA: TGCGCCAGCAGCCAAGATCACGACAGCTACAATGAGCAGTTCTTC.

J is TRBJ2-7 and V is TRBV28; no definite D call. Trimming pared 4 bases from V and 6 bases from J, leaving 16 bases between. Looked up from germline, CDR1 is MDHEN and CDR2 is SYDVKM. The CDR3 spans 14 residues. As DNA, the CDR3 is TGTGCCAGCAGTTCCAGAGGCCTCCTTGGCGAGCAGTACTTC. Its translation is CASSSRGLLGEQYF.

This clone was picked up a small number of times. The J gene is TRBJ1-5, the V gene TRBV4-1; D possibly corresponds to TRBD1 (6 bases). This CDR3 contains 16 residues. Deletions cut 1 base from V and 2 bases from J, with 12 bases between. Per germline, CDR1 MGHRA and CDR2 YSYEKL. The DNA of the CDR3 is TGCGCCAGCAGCCAAGTTCAGGGGCGCGGCAATCAGCCCCAGCATTTT. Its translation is CASSQVQGRGNQPQHF.

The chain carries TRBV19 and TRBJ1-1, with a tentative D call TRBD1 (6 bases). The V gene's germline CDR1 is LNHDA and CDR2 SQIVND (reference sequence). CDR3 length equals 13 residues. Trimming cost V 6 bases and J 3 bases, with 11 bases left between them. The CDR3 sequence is CASSTDSYTEAFF. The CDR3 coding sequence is TGTGCCAGTAGCACGGACAGCTACACTGAAGCTTTCTTT.

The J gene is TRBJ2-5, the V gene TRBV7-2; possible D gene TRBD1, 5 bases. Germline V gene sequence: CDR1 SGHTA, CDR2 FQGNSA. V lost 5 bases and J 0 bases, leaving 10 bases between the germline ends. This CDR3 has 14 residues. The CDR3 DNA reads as TGTGCCAGCAGCCAGGACACCTACCAAGAGACCCAGTACTTC. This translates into CASSQDTYQETQYF.

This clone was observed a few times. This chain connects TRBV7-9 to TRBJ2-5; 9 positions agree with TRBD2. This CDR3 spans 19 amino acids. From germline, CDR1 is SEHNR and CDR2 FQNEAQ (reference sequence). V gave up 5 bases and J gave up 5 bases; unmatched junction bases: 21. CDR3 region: CASSRFRPSGVFSVETQYF. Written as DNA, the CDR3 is TGTGCCAGCAGCCGTTTTAGGCCTAGCGGGGTTTTCTCGGTGGAGACCCAGTACTTC.

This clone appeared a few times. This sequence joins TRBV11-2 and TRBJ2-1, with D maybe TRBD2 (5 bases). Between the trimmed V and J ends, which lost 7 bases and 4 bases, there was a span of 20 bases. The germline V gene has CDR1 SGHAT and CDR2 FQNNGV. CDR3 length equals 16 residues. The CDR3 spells CASNNGQDGGYNEQFF. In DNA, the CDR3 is TGTGCCAGCAACAACGGTCAGGACGGAGGATACAATGAGCAGTTCTTC.

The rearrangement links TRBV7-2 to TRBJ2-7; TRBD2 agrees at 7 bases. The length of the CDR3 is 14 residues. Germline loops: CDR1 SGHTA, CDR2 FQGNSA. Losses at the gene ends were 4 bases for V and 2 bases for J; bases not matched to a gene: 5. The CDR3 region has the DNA TGTGCCAGCAGCTGGGGGGAGGGCCCCTACGAGCAGTACTTC. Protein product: CASSWGEGPYEQYF. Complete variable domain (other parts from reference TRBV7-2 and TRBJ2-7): GAGVSQSPSNKVTEKGKDVELRCDPISGHTALYWYRQSLGQGLEFLIYFQGNSAPDKSGLPSDRFSAERTGGSVSTLTIQRTQQEDSAVYLCASSWGEGPYEQYFGPGTRLTVT.